This T cell receptor (beta chain) was sequenced for a study of OX40 agonist ivuxolimab in advanced cancers. Points from the study as a whole: At doses 0.1 to 3.0 mg/kg, CD4+ and CD8+ clones expanded. It was not determined which antigens were specifically recognized by the peripheral T cells that had undergone clonal expansion.

The sampling schedule covered blood at baseline, cycle 4 day 1, and cycle 7 day 1. This CDR3 contains 13 residues. In germline, CDR1 is SGDLS, CDR2 YYNGEE. Trimming removed 0 bases at V and 4 bases at J, with 6 bases between. Clones were read by immunoSEQ multiplex PCR, and TCRdb kept only the in-frame ones, dropping some. The data hold tens of thousands of clones, with around nine tenths observed a single time. Details on this clone: What it recognizes is unknown. The same CDR3 can be traced to other DNA sequences in this sample.

The chain carries TRBV9 and TRBJ2-3; a weak D match, TRBD2 (5 bases). This TCR was sampled from an adult with an advanced solid tumor such as melanoma, head and neck, liver or kidney cancer. The sequences come from CD4+ or CD8+ T cells sorted from blood, collected in a trial of the OX40 agonist ivuxolimab. CDR3 sequence (DNA): TGTGCCAGCAGCGTAGGAGGGCCAGATACGCAGTATTTT. Protein: CASSVGGPDTQYF.